This T cell receptor beta chain was identified during a study of OX40 agonist ivuxolimab in advanced cancers. Germline assignment: CDR1 SGDLS and CDR2 YYNGEE. The CDR3 is 15 amino acids. The V end was cut by 3 bases, the J end by 8 bases, with 18 bases between. Assay used: immunoSEQ multiplex PCR; TCRdb lists only in-frame clones, some missing. Among tens of thousands of clones, roughly nine tenths were seen once, and the ten largest hold 3% to 4%. Whole-study findings and limits: The antigen specificity of the peripheral T cells (those that were expanded) was not determined.

Of note for this clone: Its antigen is unidentified.

The sequence came from an adult with an advanced solid tumor such as melanoma, head and neck, liver or kidney cancer. The specimen was CD4+ or CD8+ T cells sorted from blood, collected in a trial of the OX40 agonist ivuxolimab. The chain carries TRBV9 and TRBJ1-5, with TRBD1 as a possible D gene (5 bases). The CDR3 nucleotides read TGTGCCAGCAGCGAGGGGCCTTCGGAGTTGGAGCCCCAGCATTTT. Amino acids: CASSEGPSELEPQHF.